This record covers a single T cell receptor (beta chain). These data originate in a study of blood T cell repertoires in COVID-19. Across the whole study: The analysed material was cDNA or gDNA that came from T cells, B-cell-depleted T cells, or PBMCs.

Some clones are missing from TCRdb's copy, which holds only in-frame ones; the method was immunoSEQ multiplex PCR. Of about 140,000 clones in the sample, roughly 84% were seen once. V was shortened by 6 bases and J by 1 base, with 9 bases between the two germline ends. The CDR3 totals 13 residues. CDR1 and CDR2 (germline): MGHDK, SYGVNS. The chain uses TRBV25-1 and TRBJ1-1; D perhaps matches TRBD1 (5 bases). The clonotype was recovered from a man aged 25 to 40 with COVID-19, enrolled during active disease. The material sequenced was peripheral blood. CDR3 sequence reads: CASSPTANTEAFF. The DNA for the CDR3 is TGTGCCAGCAGCCCGACAGCGAACACTGAAGCTTTCTTT.